The 16 T cell receptor beta chains below were found in one sample sequenced in a study of OX40 agonist ivuxolimab in advanced cancers. Method: immunoSEQ multiplex PCR; TCRdb's copy keeps in-frame clones and lacks some. Among over 95,000 clones listed, more than 95% were seen once. The material was CD4+ or CD8+ T cells sorted from blood, obtained in a trial of the OX40 agonist ivuxolimab. The receptors stem from an adult with an advanced solid tumor such as melanoma, head and neck, liver or kidney cancer.

V usage is TRBV4-2 and J usage is TRBJ2-3; D is perhaps TRBD1 (5 bases). This CDR3 region has 16 residues. The germline V gene encodes CDR1 LGHNA and CDR2 YNFKEQ. Deletions cut 4 bases from V and 6 bases from J, with 20 bases between. CDR3 DNA sequence: TGTGCCAGCAGCCCGACGACAGCATACACCACTGATACGCAGTATTTT. Its translation is CASSPTTAYTTDTQYF.

J is TRBJ1-2 and V is TRBV27; 10 bases map to TRBD1. The CDR3 is 13 amino acids. Unmatched junction bases numbered 4, after V lost 7 bases and J lost 5 bases. CDR1 is MNHEY and CDR2 is SMNVEV in the germline V gene (reference sequence). CDR3 nucleotide sequence: TGTGCCAGCACCAGACAGGGGGCTTATGGCTACACCTTC. Translated: CASTRQGAYGYTF.

V and J are TRBV6-5 and TRBJ2-5; D is possibly TRBD2 (5 bases). This CDR3 has 14 residues. The germline V gene has CDR1 MNHEY and CDR2 SVGAGI. The V end was cut by 6 bases, the J end by 7 bases, with 18 bases between. CDR3 amino acids: CASSPGGQEMTQYF. CDR3 coding DNA: TGTGCCAGCAGCCCAGGAGGTCAAGAGATGACCCAGTACTTC.

The chain uses TRBV19 and TRBJ1-1, with 7 bases lining up with TRBD1. Per the germline V gene, CDR1 is LNHDA and CDR2 is SQIVND (reference sequence). The CDR3 runs to 15 residues. Unmatched junction bases numbered 16, after V lost 3 bases and J lost 12 bases. CDR3 in DNA: TGTGCCAGTAGTATTGCCGGGGGACCACGACAGGGATCTTTCTTT. Its protein is CASSIAGGPRQGSFF.

The chain has TRBV13 and TRBJ2-5; D possibly corresponds to TRBD2 (5 bases). Trimming took 8 bases from V and 6 from J, leaving 16 bases between them. The germline gives CDR1 PRHDT, CDR2 FYEKMQ (reference sequence). The CDR3 runs to 13 residues. CDR3 loop: CASRGFPIKTQYF. In DNA, the CDR3 is TGTGCCAGCCGGGGATTCCCGATAAAGACCCAGTACTTC.

This chain joins TRBV7-2 and TRBJ2-3; no definite D call. Trimming took off 4 bases at V and 5 bases at J, with 13 bases between the two ends. The CDR3 contains 14 residues. CDR1 is SGHTA and CDR2 is FQGNSA in the germline V gene. CDR3 loop: CASSSPDLQDTQYF. The CDR3 DNA is TGTGCCAGCAGCTCCCCCGACTTACAAGATACGCAGTATTTT. Supplemented by reference TRBV7-2 and TRBJ2-3, the full variable domain reads GAGVSQSPSNKVTEKGKDVELRCDPISGHTALYWYRQSLGQGLEFLIYFQGNSAPDKSGLPSDRFSAERTGGSVSTLTIQRTQQEDSAVYLCASSSPDLQDTQYFGPGTRLTVL.

The chain couples TRBV9 to TRBJ1-3, with D perhaps TRBD1 (5 bases). Trimming shortened V by 0 bases and J by 4 bases, and 14 bases separated the two germline ends. Germline assignment: CDR1 SGDLS and CDR2 YYNGEE. The length of the CDR3 is 16 residues. The CDR3 is CASSVAGTGLGNTIYF. In nucleotides, the CDR3 is TGTGCCAGCAGCGTAGCGGGGACCGGTCTCGGAAACACCATATATTTT.

The table lists this clone with a count of one. For the CDR3, the DNA is TGTGCCAGCAGCAACAGGGGGGGTAATGAAAAACTGTTTTTT. Amino acid sequence: CASSNRGGNEKLFF. The rearrangement links TRBV5-4 to TRBJ1-4, with 8 bases that match TRBD1. After removal of 4 bases from V and 4 bases from J, the junction contained 3 bases not matched to a gene. In germline, CDR1 is SGHNT, CDR2 YYREEE (reference sequence). This CDR3 comprises 14 residues.

The chain combines TRBV7-9 with TRBJ2-7, with D unresolved. Germline V gene sequence: CDR1 SEHNR, CDR2 FQNEAQ (reference sequence). The length of the CDR3 is 13 residues. V was pared by 3 bases and J by 4 bases, with 10 bases between. CDR3 coding DNA: TGTGCCAGCAGCTTTTTACCAGATTACGAGCAGTACTTC. This encodes CASSFLPDYEQYF.

This clone appeared a single time. This rearrangement joins TRBV6-6 to TRBJ1-5; 7 nucleotides agree with TRBD1. Trimming at V came to 2 bases and at J to 7 bases, leaving 8 bases not matched to a gene. Germline V gene data show CDR1 as MNHNY and CDR2 as SVGAGI (reference sequence). This CDR3 has 15 amino acids. The CDR3 DNA follows: TGTGCCAGCAGTTACGACAGGGAGGCGGACCAGCCCCAGCATTTT. It translates to CASSYDREADQPQHF.

The chain is built from TRBV11-3 and TRBJ2-7, with TRBD2 as a possible D gene (5 bases). In germline, CDR1 is SGHNT, CDR2 YENEEA. V was clipped by 4 bases and J by 4 bases, with 11 bases between them. The CDR3 consists of 13 residues. This CDR3 is CASSSREGYEQYF. CDR3 sequence (DNA): TGTGCCAGCAGCTCGAGGGAAGGGTACGAGCAGTACTTC.

The J gene is TRBJ2-3, the V gene TRBV10-3; 11 positions match TRBD2. V gave up 0 bases and J gave up 7 bases; unmatched junction bases: 3. This CDR3 is 15 amino acids long. Germline V gives CDR1 ENHRY, CDR2 SYGVKD. CDR3 nucleotides: TGTGCCATCAGTGAGTCTACTAGCGGGAGAAATACGCAGTATTTT. Its translation is CAISESTSGRNTQYF.

The rearrangement uses TRBV27 and TRBJ2-2, with D perhaps TRBD1 or TRBD2 (6 bases each). V was clipped by 7 bases and J by 0 bases, with 15 bases between them. CDR1 is MNHEY and CDR2 is SMNVEV in the germline V gene (reference sequence). The CDR3 loop spans 16 amino acids. The CDR3 region has the DNA TGTGCCAGCATCGGAGGGGGAGCCGCGAACACCGGGGAGCTGTTTTTT. Protein product: CASIGGGAANTGELFF.

The chain has TRBV7-8 and TRBJ1-6; TRBD1 agrees at 10 bases. This CDR3 is 14 amino acids long. V gave up 1 base and J gave up 10 bases; unmatched junction bases: 1. The germline gives CDR1 SGHVS, CDR2 FQNEAQ. The CDR3 reads CASSLGDRGSPLHF. The CDR3 DNA reads as TGTGCCAGCAGCTTAGGGGACAGGGGCTCACCCCTCCACTTT. The full variable domain, rest sourced from reference TRBV7-8 and TRBJ1-6, is GAGVSQSPRYKVAKRGQDVALRCDPISGHVSLFWYQQALGQGPEFLTYFQNEAQLDKSGLPSDRFFAERPEGSVSTLKIQRTQQEDSAVYLCASSLGDRGSPLHFGNGTRLTVT.

V and J are TRBV9 and TRBJ1-5; TRBD1 agrees at 7 bases. Germline V gives CDR1 SGDLS, CDR2 YYNGEE. V trimming: 0 bases; J trimming: 5 bases; junction bases outside the gene matches: 8. This CDR3 comprises 16 residues. The CDR3 here is CASSVVRTGQDQPQHF. DNA for the CDR3: TGTGCCAGCAGCGTAGTTAGGACAGGTCAAGATCAGCCCCAGCATTTT.

V is TRBV27 and J is TRBJ2-1; 7 bases are a match to TRBD2. Germline CDR1 and CDR2: MNHEY and SMNVEV (reference sequence). Trimming at V came to 3 bases and at J to 3 bases, leaving 5 bases not matched to a gene. This CDR3 has 15 amino acids. CDR3 bases: TGTGCCAGCAGTTTGCTGCGGGAGAACTACAATGAGCAGTTCTTC. Protein sequence: CASSLLRENYNEQFF.